The 4 T cell receptor beta chains in this list originate from one sample, sequenced in a study of CD8 T cells in Susac syndrome (dated 2019 in TCRdb). The library was generated by the immunoSEQ multiplex PCR assay. RNA was extracted using the RNeasy kit, and roughly 0.5 to 1 microgram was reverse transcribed with random hexamers. TCRdb reworked the public reads: Q25 trimming with fastp, MiXCR clone assembly, productive beta chains retained. Identical CDR3 protein sequences are pooled into one entry, listed with their most common genes and DNA. Within this sample are about 77,000 distinct CDR3 sequences, with roughly 91% of them counted one time only. In total, the top ten clones hold around 0.57% of the sample. Material for sequencing was CD4+ T cells from PBMCs. The origin of the receptors is a human donor with Susac syndrome.

The gene calls are TRBV5-1 and TRBJ1-2, with D perhaps TRBD1 (6 bases). The CDR3 loop spans 14 amino acids. The ends were cut back, 0 bases at V and 4 bases at J, with 10 bases in the middle. The germline V gene encodes CDR1 SGHRS and CDR2 YFSETQ. The CDR3 DNA sequence: TGCGCCAGCAGCTTGGATACAGGGATCTATGGCTACACCTTC. As protein: CASSLDTGIYGYTF. Supplemented by reference TRBV5-1 and TRBJ1-2, the full variable domain reads KAGVTQTPRYLIKTRGQQVTLSCSPISGHRSVSWYQQTPGQGLQFLFEYFSETQRNKGNFPGRFSGRQFSNSRSEMNVSTLELGDSALYLCASSLDTGIYGYTFGSGTRLTVV.

This sequence joins TRBV6-1 and TRBJ2-1, with 14 bases lining up with TRBD2. The trim removed 6 bases at V and 0 bases at J, leaving 7 bases unmatched. The CDR3 is made up of 18 amino acids. Germline CDR1 MNHNS, CDR2 SASEGT. This CDR3 is CASRGLAGALSSYNEQFF. In nucleotides, the CDR3 is TGTGCCAGCAGGGGACTAGCGGGGGCCTTAAGCTCCTACAATGAGCAGTTCTTC.

This chain links TRBV6-5 with TRBJ1-1; the D gene is possibly TRBD1 (6 bases). The germline gives CDR1 MNHEY, CDR2 SVGAGI. The CDR3 extends over 15 amino acids. Trimming shortened V by 0 bases and J by 5 bases, and 13 bases separated the two germline ends. CDR3 DNA sequence: TGTGCCAGCAGTTACTCAAACAGGGCTAGGACTGAAGCTTTCTTT. It specifies CASSYSNRARTEAFF.

The chain carries TRBV20-1 and TRBJ2-1; D is perhaps TRBD2 (6 bases). Looked up from germline, CDR1 is DFQATT and CDR2 is SNEGSKA (reference sequence). This CDR3 comprises 13 residues. V gave up 8 bases and J gave up 8 bases, with 19 bases separating them. For the CDR3, the DNA is TGCAGTCAATGGGCGGGACCGGGCGATGAGCAGTTCTTC. It specifies CSQWAGPGDEQFF.